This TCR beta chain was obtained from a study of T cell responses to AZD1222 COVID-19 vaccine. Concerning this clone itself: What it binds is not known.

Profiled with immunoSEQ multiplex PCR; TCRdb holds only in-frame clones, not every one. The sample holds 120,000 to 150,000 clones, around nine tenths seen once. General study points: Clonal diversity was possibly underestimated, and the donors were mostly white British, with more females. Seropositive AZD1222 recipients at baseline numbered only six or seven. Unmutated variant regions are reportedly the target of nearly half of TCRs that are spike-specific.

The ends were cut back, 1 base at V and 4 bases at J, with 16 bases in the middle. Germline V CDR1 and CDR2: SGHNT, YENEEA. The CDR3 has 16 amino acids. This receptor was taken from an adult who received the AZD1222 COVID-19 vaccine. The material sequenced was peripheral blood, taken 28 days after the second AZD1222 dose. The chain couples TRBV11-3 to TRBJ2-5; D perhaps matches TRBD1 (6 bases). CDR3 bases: TGTGCCAGCAGCTTAGCCGGCGGGTTCAGGGGAGAGACCCAGTACTTC. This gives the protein CASSLAGGFRGETQYF.